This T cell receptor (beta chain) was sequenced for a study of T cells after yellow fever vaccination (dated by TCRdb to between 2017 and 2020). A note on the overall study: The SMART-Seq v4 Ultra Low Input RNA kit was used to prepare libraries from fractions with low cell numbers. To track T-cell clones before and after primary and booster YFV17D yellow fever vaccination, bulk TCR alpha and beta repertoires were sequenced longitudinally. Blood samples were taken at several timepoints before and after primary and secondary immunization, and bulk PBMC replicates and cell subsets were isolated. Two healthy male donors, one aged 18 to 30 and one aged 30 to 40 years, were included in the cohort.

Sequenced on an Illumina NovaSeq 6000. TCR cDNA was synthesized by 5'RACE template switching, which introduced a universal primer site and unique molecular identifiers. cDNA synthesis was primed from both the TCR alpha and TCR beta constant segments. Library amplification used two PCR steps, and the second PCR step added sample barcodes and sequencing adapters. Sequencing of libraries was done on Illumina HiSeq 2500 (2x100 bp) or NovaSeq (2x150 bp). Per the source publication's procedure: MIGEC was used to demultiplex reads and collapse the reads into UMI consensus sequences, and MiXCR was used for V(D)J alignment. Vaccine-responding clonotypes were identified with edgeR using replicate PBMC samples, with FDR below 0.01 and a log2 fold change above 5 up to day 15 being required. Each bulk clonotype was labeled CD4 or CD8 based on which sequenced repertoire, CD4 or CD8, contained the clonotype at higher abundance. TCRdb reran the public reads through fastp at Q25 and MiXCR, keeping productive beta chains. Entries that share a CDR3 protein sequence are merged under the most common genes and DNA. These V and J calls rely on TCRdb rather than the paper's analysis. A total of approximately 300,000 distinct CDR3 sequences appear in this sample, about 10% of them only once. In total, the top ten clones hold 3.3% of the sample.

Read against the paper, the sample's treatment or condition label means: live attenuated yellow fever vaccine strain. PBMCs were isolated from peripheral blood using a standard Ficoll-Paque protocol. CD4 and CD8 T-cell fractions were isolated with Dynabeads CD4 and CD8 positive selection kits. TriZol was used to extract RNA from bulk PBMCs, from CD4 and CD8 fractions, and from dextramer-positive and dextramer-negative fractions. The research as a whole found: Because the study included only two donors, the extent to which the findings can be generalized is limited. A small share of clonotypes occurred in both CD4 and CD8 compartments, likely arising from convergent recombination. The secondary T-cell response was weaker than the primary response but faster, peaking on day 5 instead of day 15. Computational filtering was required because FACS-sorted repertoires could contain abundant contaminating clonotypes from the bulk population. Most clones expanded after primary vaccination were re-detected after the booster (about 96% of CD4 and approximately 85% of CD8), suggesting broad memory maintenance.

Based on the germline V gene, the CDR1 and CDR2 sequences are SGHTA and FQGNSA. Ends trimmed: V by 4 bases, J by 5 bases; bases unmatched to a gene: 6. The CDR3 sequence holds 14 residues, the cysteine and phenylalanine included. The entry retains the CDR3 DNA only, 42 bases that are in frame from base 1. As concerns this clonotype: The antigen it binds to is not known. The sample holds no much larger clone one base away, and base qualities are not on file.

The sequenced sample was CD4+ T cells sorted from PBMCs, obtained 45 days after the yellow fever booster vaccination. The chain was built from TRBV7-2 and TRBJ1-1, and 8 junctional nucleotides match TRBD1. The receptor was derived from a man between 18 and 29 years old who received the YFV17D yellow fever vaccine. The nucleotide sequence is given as TGTGCCAGCAGCTCCCACGGACAGGGAACTGAAGCTTTCTTT. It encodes CASSSHGQGTEAFF.